This T cell receptor beta chain was documented in a study of radiotherapy plus CTLA-4 blockade in lung cancer. Study-level results: Radiotherapy with ipilimumab was followed by blood expansion of tumor-derived clones. The best prediction of response reportedly came from early blood T cell clone dynamics, with interferon-beta.

The assay was immunoSEQ multiplex PCR, and TCRdb's table has in-frame clones only and misses some. The sample lists 52,000 or so clones, approximately 84% occurring once. CDR1 is SGHTA, CDR2 FQGNSA, per germline. The V and J ends lost 0 bases and 2 bases respectively, with 11 bases between them. CDR3 length: 15 amino acids. Turning to this clone: Antigen unknown.

The receptor comes from a human donor with non-small cell lung cancer whose response to radiotherapy plus ipilimumab could not be evaluated. Sequences were derived from peripheral blood, sampled from a patient treated with radiotherapy plus ipilimumab. V and J are TRBV7-2 and TRBJ2-7, with D possibly TRBD2 on 6 matching bases. For the CDR3, the DNA is TGTGCCAGCAGCTTAGCCGGGAGAGCGGCCTACGAGCAGTACTTC. Translation: CASSLAGRAAYEQYF.